The TCR beta chain under discussion was sequenced for a study of fetal regulatory T cell absence and autoimmunity. Across the study: Without clinical diabetes, IPEX patients showed exocrine pancreas autoimmunity. Regarding the study as a whole: Cord blood and pancreas showed broadly similar TRB gene family usage. The oligoclonal enrichment was interpreted as supporting antigen-driven pancreatic autoimmunity before birth in IPEX syndrome. Compared with cord blood, pancreas showed oligoclonal TCR enrichment, some clones over 95-fold.

The CDR3 has 12 amino acids. CDR1 and CDR2 from the germline V gene are MNHNS and SASEGT. To note about this clone: Its target is unknown.

Produced via immunoSEQ multiplex PCR; TCRdb's table is partial and in-frame only. The profile shows some 87,000 clones, around 72% of them singletons. Sequencing was done on a sample of pancreas tissue. The sequence was obtained from a male donor with IPEX syndrome. The chain uses TRBV6-1 and TRBJ2-5, with a weak D call TRBD2 (5 bases). TRBJ2-7 explains the end of the DNA better; the J call may be wrong. The CDR3 sequence is CASSQTSYEQYF. The CDR3 coding sequence is TGTGCCAGCAGCCAAACTAGCTACGAGCAGTACTTC.